This T cell receptor (beta chain) was obtained from a study of blood T cell repertoires in COVID-19. As processed by the authors: Counts of nucleated cells, estimated from reference gene primer amplification, were obtained. Produced via immunoSEQ multiplex PCR; TCRdb's table is partial and in-frame only. V and J calls and clone size are as listed in that table; D and trimming were resolved from the DNA. Of some 100,000 clones detected, less than 85% appear once; the ten largest clones hold 1.5% to 2%. Germline V gives CDR1 MNHEY, CDR2 SVGEGT. Unmatched junction bases numbered 2, after V lost 4 bases and J lost 5 bases. This CDR3 is built from 12 residues.

The gene calls are TRBV6-2 or TRBV6-3 and TRBJ2-7, with TRBD2 matching over 7 bases. The receptor was derived from a woman in her seventies with active or convalescent COVID-19. The sample was peripheral blood. The CDR3 nucleotides read TGTGCCAGCAGTTTTGGGAGGGACGAGCAGTACTTC. Translating it yields CASSFGRDEQYF.